This T cell receptor (beta chain) was identified during a study of blood T cell repertoires in COVID-19. About the study: T cells, B-cell-depleted T cells, or PBMCs provided the cDNA or gDNA that served as material.

All enrollees were about 18 to 89 years old and from fewer than 25 US areas. Trimming took off 5 bases at V and 4 bases at J, with 12 bases between the two ends. Germline lookup yields CDR1 SGHDN and CDR2 FVKESK. This CDR3 region has 14 residues. Authors' analysis steps: Nucleated cell counts were estimated from reference gene primer amplification. Sequencing was performed with immunoSEQ multiplex PCR; in TCRdb, only in-frame clones are kept and a portion is missing. Clone size and the V and J calls come from that table; the DNA yielded D and trimming. This sample has hundreds of thousands of clones, with roughly nine tenths found just once.

Material: PBMCs or T cells enriched from blood (not recorded which). The source of this sequence is a woman aged 30 to 39 with acute COVID-19. V and J are TRBV14 and TRBJ1-5, with no clear D. In nucleotides, the CDR3 is TGTGCCAGCAGCTTTCGCGGGCTTAATCAGCCCCAGCATTTT. This gives the protein CASSFRGLNQPQHF.